This is a list of T cell receptor beta chains from one sample in a study of T cell responses to AZD1222 COVID-19 vaccine. Libraries were prepared by immunoSEQ multiplex PCR; TCRdb keeps only in-frame clonotypes and omits some of them. The sample has some 70,000 clones; about 80% are singletons. The sample in question was peripheral blood, obtained 28 days after the second AZD1222 dose. The receptor source for this set is an adult who received the AZD1222 COVID-19 vaccine. The CDR3 runs from the conserved cysteine through the conserved F or W. A D gene is named only where the DNA matches it firmly. Not all rows give a size; the values are once, few, many and, for expanded clones, a class.

>TRBJ1-1|NA|NA|TRBV6-5
CASSYTEGNTEAFF
TGTGCCAGCAGTTACACCGAGGGGAACACTGAAGCTTTCTTT
>TRBJ1-2|few|NA|TRBV3-1/TRBV3-2
CASSQGYYFGGMNVGYTF
TGTGCCAGCAGCCAAGGTTATTACTTCGGGGGAATGAATGTTGGCTACACCTTC
>TRBJ1-3|NA|TRBD1|TRBV4-2
CASSQERTGGLAGNTIYF
TGTGCCAGCAGCCAAGAAAGAACAGGGGGTCTGGCCGGAAACACCATATATTTT
>TRBJ1-1|NA|NA|TRBV27
CASGLRGGEAFF
TGTGCCAGCGGATTACGGGGGGGTGAAGCTTTCTTT
>TRBJ1-6|NA|NA|TRBV30
CAWSWSRSYNSPLHF
TGTGCCTGGAGTTGGTCCAGGTCCTATAATTCACCCCTCCACTTT
>TRBJ1-1|NA|NA|TRBV5-4
CASSLDPGINTEAFF
TGTGCCAGCAGCTTGGATCCGGGAATAAACACTGAAGCTTTCTTT
>TRBJ2-7|NA|TRBD1|TRBV4-3
CASSQDPGQFRYEQYF
TGCGCCAGCAGCCAAGATCCGGGACAGTTCAGGTACGAGCAGTACTTC
>TRBJ2-2|NA|TRBD2|TRBV6-4
CASRLATNTGELFF
TGTGCCAGTAGACTAGCGACCAACACCGGGGAGCTGTTTTTT
>TRBJ1-6|NA|NA|TRBV19
CASSLSTLSPLHF
TGTGCCAGTAGTCTCAGCACTCTTTCACCCCTCCACTTT
>TRBJ2-3|once|NA|TRBV19
CATSKLASWELTDTQYF
TGTGCCACTTCTAAACTAGCCTCATGGGAACTTACAGATACGCAGTATTTT
>TRBJ2-7|NA|TRBD2|TRBV7-7
CASSSGLADYEQYF
TGTGCTAGCAGCTCGGGACTAGCGGATTACGAGCAGTACTTC
>TRBJ1-2|NA|NA|TRBV5-1
CASSPRAADYGYTF
TGCGCCAGCAGCCCGCGGGCCGCCGACTATGGCTACACCTTC
>TRBJ2-4|NA|NA|TRBV6-6
CASSYQKGPGGDIQYF
TGTGCCAGCAGTTACCAGAAGGGACCCGGAGGGGACATTCAGTACTTC
>TRBJ2-2|NA|TRBD1|TRBV5-1
CASSTDRGSTGELFF
TGCGCCAGCAGCACGGACAGGGGTAGCACCGGGGAGCTGTTTTTT
>TRBJ1-1|few|NA|TRBV7-2
CASSLRGWTEAFF
TGTGCCAGCAGCTTAAGGGGATGGACTGAAGCTTTCTTT
>TRBJ2-3|once|NA|TRBV3-1/TRBV3-2
CASSLRQGADTQYF
TGTGCCAGCAGCCTAAGGCAGGGAGCAGATACGCAGTATTTT
>TRBJ1-5|NA|NA|TRBV7-2
CASSLDWRQPQHF
TGTGCCAGCAGCTTGGATTGGAGGCAGCCCCAGCATTTT
>TRBJ1-6|once|NA|TRBV15
CATSGTGTSGSPLHF
TGTGCCACCAGCGGAACCGGGACGTCGGGTTCACCCCTCCACTTT
>TRBJ1-1|NA|NA|TRBV28
CAGTNSAGEEAFF
TGTGCCGGCACAAATTCCGCCGGCGAGGAAGCTTTCTTT
>TRBJ2-3|NA|NA|TRBV18
CASSPNTGGGQDTQYF
TGTGCCAGCTCACCAAACACAGGGGGGGGGCAAGATACGCAGTATTTT
>TRBJ2-1|NA|NA|TRBV19
CASTPPGDNEQFF
TGTGCCAGTACCCCGCCGGGGGACAATGAGCAGTTCTTC
>TRBJ2-2|NA|TRBD2|TRBV5-5
CASSWGLAGPIHTGELFF
TGTGCCAGCAGCTGGGGACTAGCGGGACCCATTCACACCGGGGAGCTGTTTTTT
>TRBJ1-6|NA|NA|TRBV5-4
CASSLSGSLVGNSPLHF
TGTGCCAGCAGCTTGTCAGGGTCCCTGGTTGGGAATTCACCCCTCCACTTT
>TRBJ2-2|NA|NA|TRBV4-1
CASSQPKGGILNTGELFF
TGCGCCAGCAGCCAACCCAAGGGGGGGATATTGAACACCGGGGAGCTGTTTTTT
>TRBJ1-6|once|NA|TRBV6-5
CASSSQDRSPLHF
TGTGCCAGCAGTTCCCAAGACAGGTCACCCCTCCACTTT
>TRBJ1-2|NA|TRBD1|TRBV5-5
CASRGQERVPYTF
TGTGCCAGCAGGGGACAGGAAAGAGTACCCTACACCTTC
>TRBJ1-1|NA|NA|TRBV2
CASAREWNTEAFF
TGTGCCAGTGCCAGGGAGTGGAATACTGAAGCTTTCTTT
>TRBJ2-2|NA|NA|TRBV11-2
CASSLGSSGLISGELFF
TGTGCCAGCAGCTTAGGGTCGTCGGGGCTCATATCCGGGGAGCTGTTTTTT
>TRBJ2-2|NA|NA|TRBV5-6
CASSAGQRANTGELFF
TGTGCCAGCAGCGCGGGACAAAGGGCGAACACCGGGGAGCTGTTTTTT
>TRBJ2-7|NA|NA|TRBV19
CASSIRGKTYEQYF
TGTGCCAGTAGTATCAGGGGAAAAACCTACGAGCAGTACTTC
>TRBJ1-5|few|NA|TRBV19
CASSISGILGRGMGNQPQHF
TGTGCCAGTAGTATCTCGGGGATATTGGGGCGAGGGATGGGCAATCAGCCCCAGCATTTT
>TRBJ2-2|once|NA|TRBV19
CASSMVSDSGELFF
TGTGCCAGTAGTATGGTATCCGACAGCGGGGAGCTGTTTTTT
>TRBJ1-5|NA|NA|TRBV24-1
CATSDSGFGAEGLKPQHF
TGTGCCACCAGTGATTCAGGGTTTGGCGCGGAAGGACTAAAGCCCCAGCATTTT
>TRBJ2-2|NA|NA|TRBV5-1
CASSWGLSDTGELFF
TGCGCCAGCAGCTGGGGGTTGTCTGATACCGGGGAGCTGTTTTTT
>TRBJ2-5|NA|NA|TRBV7-8
CASSLGTIEYQETQYF
TGTGCCAGCAGCTTAGGGACTATAGAGTACCAAGAGACCCAGTACTTC
>TRBJ2-3|NA|TRBD1|TRBV5-1
CASSTDRGNTQYF
TGCGCCAGCAGCACGGACAGGGGGAATACGCAGTATTTT
>TRBJ1-2|NA|TRBD1|TRBV7-9
CASSRTLRDRAYGYTF
TGTGCCAGCAGCCGAACCCTCCGGGACAGGGCGTATGGCTACACCTTC
>TRBJ2-7|NA|NA|TRBV5-8
CASSLGVDHEQYF
TGTGCCAGCAGCTTGGGCGTTGACCACGAGCAGTACTTC
>TRBJ1-3|NA|NA|TRBV7-8
CASSLAVSGNTIYF
TGTGCCAGCAGCTTAGCTGTCTCTGGAAACACCATATATTTT
>TRBJ1-5|NA|TRBD1|TRBV4-1
CASSQQGTENQPQHF
TGCGCCAGCAGCCAACAAGGGACAGAGAATCAGCCCCAGCATTTT
>TRBJ2-5|NA|TRBD2|TRBV6-5
CASSLLAGGRETQYF
TGTGCCAGCAGTTTGTTGGCGGGGGGCCGGGAGACCCAGTACTTC
>TRBJ2-1|NA|TRBD2|TRBV27
CASCLGGIPYNEQFF
TGTGCCAGCTGCCTGGGGGGGATCCCCTACAATGAGCAGTTCTTC
>TRBJ2-3|NA|TRBD2|TRBV4-2
CASSQEETSGVDTQYF
TGTGCCAGCAGCCAAGAGGAGACTAGCGGGGTAGATACGCAGTATTTT
>TRBJ2-1|NA|NA|TRBV28
CASSLFPRGGRGEQFF
TGTGCCAGCAGTTTATTCCCTCGCGGGGGCCGGGGGGAGCAGTTCTTC
>TRBJ1-1|NA|NA|TRBV6-4
CASSDRPRHNTEAFF
TGTGCCAGCAGTGACAGGCCAAGGCACAACACTGAAGCTTTCTTT
>TRBJ2-1|NA|TRBD2|TRBV10-1
CASSEGTAGGTYNEQFF
TGCGCCAGCAGCGAGGGCACGGCGGGGGGTACCTACAATGAGCAGTTCTTC
>TRBJ1-5|NA|NA|TRBV7-2
CASSLARDIQPQHF
TGTGCCAGCAGCTTGGCCAGGGATATTCAGCCCCAGCATTTT
>TRBJ2-7|NA|NA|TRBV6-2/TRBV6-3
CASTPSSSYEQYF
TGTGCCAGCACCCCCAGCTCCTCCTACGAGCAGTACTTC
>TRBJ2-1|few|TRBD2|TRBV2
CASSASGLADYNEQFF
TGTGCCAGCAGTGCCTCGGGACTAGCGGACTACAATGAGCAGTTCTTC
>TRBJ2-7|NA|TRBD2|TRBV7-2
CASSLSASGGQYF
TGTGCCAGCAGCTTGTCGGCTAGCGGGGGGCAGTACTTC
>TRBJ1-2|NA|TRBD1|TRBV29-1
CSVRTGGSGYTF
TGCAGCGTCCGGACAGGGGGAAGTGGCTACACCTTC
>TRBJ1-1|NA|NA|TRBV19
CASSPTFRATEAFF
TGTGCCAGTAGTCCAACCTTCAGGGCCACTGAAGCTTTCTTT
>TRBJ2-7|NA|NA|TRBV14
CASKYPPGQKTYEQYF
TGTGCCAGCAAATATCCTCCGGGACAAAAAACCTACGAGCAGTACTTC
>TRBJ1-5|NA|NA|TRBV19
CASSIGQGNQPQHF
TGTGCCAGTAGTATAGGGCAGGGAAATCAGCCCCAGCATTTT
>TRBJ2-7|NA|NA|TRBV11-2
CASSQATEQYF
TGTGCCAGCAGCCAAGCGACCGAGCAGTACTTC
>TRBJ1-6|NA|NA|TRBV4-2
CASSQERNSFNSPLHF
TGTGCCAGCAGCCAAGAAAGAAACAGTTTTAATTCACCCCTCCACTTT